A single sample gave rise to the 5 T cell receptor beta chains below, sequenced in a study of Siglec-9 on CD8 T cells in melanoma. The repertoire was sequenced with immunoSEQ multiplex PCR; TCRdb's copy has only in-frame clones and lacks some. The table has over 30,000 clones, about 86% seen once; the top ten hold under 2%. The source material was Siglec-9- CD8+ T cells sorted from blood. All receptors come from a human donor in good health.

The chain has TRBV30 and TRBJ2-1; 8 positions match TRBD1. V shed 3 bases, J shed 4 bases, and the junction held 8 bases outside the gene matches. This CDR3 spans 15 amino acids. Germline V gene sequence: CDR1 GTSNPN, CDR2 SVGIG (reference sequence). CDR3 bases: TGTGCCTGGAGCACCGGGACAGGAATATACAATGAGCAGTTCTTC. Its protein product is CAWSTGTGIYNEQFF.

The chain employs TRBV9 and TRBJ1-3; maybe TRBD1 (5 bases). Germline CDR1 and CDR2: SGDLS and YYNGEE. The V end lost 4 bases, the J end lost 0 bases, and 8 bases lay between the germline ends. This CDR3 region has 14 residues. The CDR3 nucleotides are TGTGCCAGCAGCATGGGGGGCTCTGGAAACACCATATATTTT. This gives the protein CASSMGGSGNTIYF.

This clone occurred once. V and J are TRBV7-9 and TRBJ2-5; a possible D gene is TRBD2 (5 bases). CDR1 is SEHNR, CDR2 FQNEAQ, per germline (reference sequence). The CDR3 is 13 amino acids. V gave up 7 bases and J gave up 3 bases, with 12 bases separating them. CDR3 DNA: TGTGCCAGCACTCAGAAGAGGGAAGAGACCCAGTACTTC. Translated: CASTQKREETQYF. Full variable domain (outside the CDR3, taken from reference TRBV7-9 and TRBJ2-5): DTGVSQNPRHKITKRGQNVTFRCDPISEHNRLYWYRQTLGQGPEFLTYFQNEAQLEKSRLLSDRFSAERPKGSFSTLEIQRTEQGDSAMYLCASTQKREETQYFGPGTRLLVL.

This chain uses TRBV28 with TRBJ1-2; D is ambiguous. Trimming pared 7 bases from V and 4 bases from J, leaving 28 bases between. Germline CDR1 and CDR2: MDHEN and SYDVKM. The CDR3 extends over 18 amino acids. Here the CDR3 DNA reads TGTGCCAGCATTACCTACGGGCGGGAAGAGGGCCTAGGCTATGGCTACACCTTC. Protein product: CASITYGREEGLGYGYTF.

V and J are TRBV29-1 and TRBJ2-7; 7 bases are a match to TRBD1. The CDR3 runs to 13 residues. The V gene end was trimmed by 5 bases and the J gene end by 3 bases; junction bases not matched to a gene: 7. CDR1 and CDR2 from the germline V gene are SQVTM and ANQGSEA. This chain's CDR3 is CSVRQGGGYEQYF. The CDR3 coding sequence is TGCAGCGTTCGACAGGGTGGAGGCTACGAGCAGTACTTC.